This TCR beta chain was captured by sequencing in a study of OX40 agonist ivuxolimab in advanced cancers. Study-wide background: Patients achieving partial responses numbered three: one hepatocellular carcinoma case and two cutaneous melanoma cases. Study-level results: Blood T cells, both CD4+ and CD8+, expanded clonally by week 6 at 0.1 to 3.0 mg/kg. Certain nonresponders likewise exhibited a low normalized T-cell clonal expansion.

The V and J ends lost 10 bases and 4 bases, in that order; junction bases with no gene match: 5. The CDR3 has 12 amino acids. Germline lookup yields CDR1 MGHDK and CDR2 SYGVNS. Autoimmune disease history or systemic immunosuppression barred patients. Libraries were prepared by immunoSEQ multiplex PCR; TCRdb keeps only in-frame clonotypes and omits some of them. The data hold about 67,000 clones, with 70% to 90% observed a single time. With regard to this clone: As yet, its antigen is unknown. Other DNA sequences of this sample code for an identical CDR3.

The sequences come from CD4+ or CD8+ T cells sorted from blood, collected in a trial of the OX40 agonist ivuxolimab. The V call is TRBV25-1, the J call TRBJ1-2, with 8 nucleotides matching TRBD1. The receptor's source is an adult with an advanced solid tumor such as melanoma, head and neck, liver or kidney cancer. CDR3 loop: CATRTGTYGYTF. In nucleotides, the CDR3 is TGTGCCACCCGGACAGGGACCTATGGCTACACCTTC.